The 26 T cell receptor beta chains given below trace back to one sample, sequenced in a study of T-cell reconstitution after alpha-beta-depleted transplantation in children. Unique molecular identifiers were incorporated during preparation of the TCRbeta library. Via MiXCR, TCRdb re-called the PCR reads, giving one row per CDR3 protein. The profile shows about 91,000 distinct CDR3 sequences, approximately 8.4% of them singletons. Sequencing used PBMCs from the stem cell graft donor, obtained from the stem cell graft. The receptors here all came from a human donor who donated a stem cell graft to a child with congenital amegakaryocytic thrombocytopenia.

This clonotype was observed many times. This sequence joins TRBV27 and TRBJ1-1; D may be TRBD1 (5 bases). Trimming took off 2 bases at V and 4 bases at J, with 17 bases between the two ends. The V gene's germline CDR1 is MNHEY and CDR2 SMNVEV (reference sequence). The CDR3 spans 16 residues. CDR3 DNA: TGTGCCAGCAGTTTAAGCGCGGGCAGGGAGGTCACTGAAGCTTTCTTT. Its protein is CASSLSAGREVTEAFF.

In nucleotides, the CDR3 is TGTGCCAGCAGTAACCCCTCTACAGGGAATACGCAGTATTTT. Amino acid sequence: CASSNPSTGNTQYF. The chain employs TRBV6-5 and TRBJ2-3; perhaps TRBD1 as D (6 bases). The ends were cut back, 5 bases at V and 7 bases at J, with 16 bases in the middle. The CDR3 extends over 14 amino acids. Per germline, CDR1 MNHEY and CDR2 SVGAGI.

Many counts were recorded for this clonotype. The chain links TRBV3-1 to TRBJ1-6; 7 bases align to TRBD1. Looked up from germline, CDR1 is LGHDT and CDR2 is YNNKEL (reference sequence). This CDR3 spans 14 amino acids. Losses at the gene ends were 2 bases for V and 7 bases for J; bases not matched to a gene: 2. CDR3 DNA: TGTGCCAGCAGCCAACACAGGGGAAATTCACCCCTCCACTTT. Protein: CASSQHRGNSPLHF.

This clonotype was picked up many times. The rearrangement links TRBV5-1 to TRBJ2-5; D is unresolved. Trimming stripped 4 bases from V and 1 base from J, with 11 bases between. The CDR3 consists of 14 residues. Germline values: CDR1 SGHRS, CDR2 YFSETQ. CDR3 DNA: TGCGCCAGCAGCCCCGCGTGGGGCCAAGAGACCCAGTACTTC. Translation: CASSPAWGQETQYF. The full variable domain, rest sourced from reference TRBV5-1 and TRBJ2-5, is KAGVTQTPRYLIKTRGQQVTLSCSPISGHRSVSWYQQTPGQGLQFLFEYFSETQRNKGNFPGRFSGRQFSNSRSEMNVSTLELGDSALYLCASSPAWGQETQYFGPGTRLLVL.

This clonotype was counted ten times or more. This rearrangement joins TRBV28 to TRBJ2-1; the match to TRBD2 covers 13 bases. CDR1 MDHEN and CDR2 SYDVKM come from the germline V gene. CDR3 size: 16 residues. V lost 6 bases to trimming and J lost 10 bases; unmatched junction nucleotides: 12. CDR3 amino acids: CASRRITSGGAGEQFF. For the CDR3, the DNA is TGTGCCAGCAGACGAATTACTAGCGGGGGGGCCGGGGAGCAGTTCTTC.

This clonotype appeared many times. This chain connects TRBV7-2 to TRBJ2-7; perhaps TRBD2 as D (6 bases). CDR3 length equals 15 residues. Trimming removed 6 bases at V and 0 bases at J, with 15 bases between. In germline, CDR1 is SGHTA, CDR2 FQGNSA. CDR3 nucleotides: TGTGCCAGCAGTTCGGGGCTAGCGTACTCCTACGAGCAGTACTTC. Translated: CASSSGLAYSYEQYF. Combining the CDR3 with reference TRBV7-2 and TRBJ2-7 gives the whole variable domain GAGVSQSPSNKVTEKGKDVELRCDPISGHTALYWYRQSLGQGLEFLIYFQGNSAPDKSGLPSDRFSAERTGGSVSTLTIQRTQQEDSAVYLCASSSGLAYSYEQYFGPGTRLTVT.

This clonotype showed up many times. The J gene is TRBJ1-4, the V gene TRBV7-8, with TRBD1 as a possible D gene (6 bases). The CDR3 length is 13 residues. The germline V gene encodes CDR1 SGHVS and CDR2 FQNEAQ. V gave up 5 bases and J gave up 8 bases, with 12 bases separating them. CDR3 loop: CASSTGQKEKLFF. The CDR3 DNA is TGTGCCAGCAGCACCGGACAGAAAGAAAAACTGTTTTTT.

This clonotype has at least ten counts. CDR3 nucleotide sequence: TGTGCCAGCAGTTTCGGAATAGCCAAAAACATTCAGTACTTC. Its translation is CASSFGIAKNIQYF. The rearrangement uses TRBV12-3 or TRBV12-4 and TRBJ2-4; D unresolved. V lost 3 bases and J 0 bases, leaving 6 bases between the germline ends. The CDR3 runs 14 residues.

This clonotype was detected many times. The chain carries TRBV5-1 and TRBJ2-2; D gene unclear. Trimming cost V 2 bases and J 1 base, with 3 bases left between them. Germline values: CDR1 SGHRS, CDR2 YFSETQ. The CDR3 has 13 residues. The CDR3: CASSLQNTGELFF. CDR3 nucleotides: TGCGCCAGCAGCTTACAGAACACCGGGGAGCTGTTTTTT. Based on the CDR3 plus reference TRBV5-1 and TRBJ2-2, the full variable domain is KAGVTQTPRYLIKTRGQQVTLSCSPISGHRSVSWYQQTPGQGLQFLFEYFSETQRNKGNFPGRFSGRQFSNSRSEMNVSTLELGDSALYLCASSLQNTGELFFGEGSRLTVL.

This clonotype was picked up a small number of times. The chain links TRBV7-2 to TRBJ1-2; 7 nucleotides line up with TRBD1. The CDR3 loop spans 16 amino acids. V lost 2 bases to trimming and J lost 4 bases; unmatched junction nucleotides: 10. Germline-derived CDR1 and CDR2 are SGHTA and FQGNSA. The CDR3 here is CASSLRGGRDSYGYTF. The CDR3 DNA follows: TGTGCCAGCAGCTTAAGAGGGGGCAGGGACAGCTATGGCTACACCTTC.

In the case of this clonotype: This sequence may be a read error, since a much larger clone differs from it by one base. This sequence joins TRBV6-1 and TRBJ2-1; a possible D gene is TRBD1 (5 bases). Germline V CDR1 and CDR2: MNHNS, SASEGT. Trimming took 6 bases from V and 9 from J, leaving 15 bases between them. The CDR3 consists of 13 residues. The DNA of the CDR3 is TGTGCCAGCAGGGCACAGGTGCGCCTTGAGCAGTTCTTC. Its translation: CASRAQVRLEQFF.

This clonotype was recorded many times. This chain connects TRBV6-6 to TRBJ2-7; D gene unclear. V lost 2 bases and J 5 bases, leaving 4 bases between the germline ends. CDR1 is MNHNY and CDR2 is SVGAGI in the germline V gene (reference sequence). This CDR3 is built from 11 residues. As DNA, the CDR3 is TGTGCCAGCAGTTACCTGGACGAGCAGTACTTC. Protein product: CASSYLDEQYF.

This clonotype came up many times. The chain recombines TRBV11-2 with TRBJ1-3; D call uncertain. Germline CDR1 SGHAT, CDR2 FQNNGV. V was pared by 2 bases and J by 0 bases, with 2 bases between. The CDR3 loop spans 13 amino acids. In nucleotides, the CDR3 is TGTGCCAGCAGCTTATTCTCTGGAAACACCATATATTTT. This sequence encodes CASSLFSGNTIYF.

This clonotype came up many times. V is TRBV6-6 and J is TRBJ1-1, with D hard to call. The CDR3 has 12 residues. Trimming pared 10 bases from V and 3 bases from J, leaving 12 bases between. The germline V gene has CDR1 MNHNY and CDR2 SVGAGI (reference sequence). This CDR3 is CATTVADTEAFF. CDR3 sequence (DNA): TGTGCCACCACGGTGGCGGACACTGAAGCTTTCTTT.

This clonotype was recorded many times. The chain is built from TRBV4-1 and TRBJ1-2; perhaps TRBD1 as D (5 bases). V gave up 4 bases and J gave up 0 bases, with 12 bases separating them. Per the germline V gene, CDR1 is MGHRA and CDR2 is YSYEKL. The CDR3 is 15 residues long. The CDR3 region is CASSRTWEANYGYTF. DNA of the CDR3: TGCGCCAGCAGCCGGACATGGGAAGCTAACTATGGCTACACCTTC.

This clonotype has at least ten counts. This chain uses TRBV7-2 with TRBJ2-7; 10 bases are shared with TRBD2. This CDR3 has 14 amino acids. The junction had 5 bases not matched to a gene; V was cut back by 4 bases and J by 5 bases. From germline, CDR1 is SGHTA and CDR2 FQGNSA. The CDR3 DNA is TGTGCCAGCAGCTCTACTAGCGGGGACCACGAGCAGTACTTC. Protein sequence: CASSSTSGDHEQYF.

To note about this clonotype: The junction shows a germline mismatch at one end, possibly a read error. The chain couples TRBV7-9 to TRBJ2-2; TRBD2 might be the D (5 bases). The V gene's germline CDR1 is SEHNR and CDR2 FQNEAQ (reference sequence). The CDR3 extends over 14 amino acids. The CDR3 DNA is TGTGCCATCAGCGCCGGGGCGAACACCGGGGAGCTGTTTTTT. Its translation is CAISAGANTGELFF.

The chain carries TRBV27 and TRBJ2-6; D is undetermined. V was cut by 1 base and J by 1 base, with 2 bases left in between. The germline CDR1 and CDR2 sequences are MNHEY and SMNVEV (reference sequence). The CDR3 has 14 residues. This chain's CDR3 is CASSLLSGANVLTF. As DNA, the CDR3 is TGTGCCAGCAGTTTATTATCTGGGGCCAACGTCCTGACTTTC.

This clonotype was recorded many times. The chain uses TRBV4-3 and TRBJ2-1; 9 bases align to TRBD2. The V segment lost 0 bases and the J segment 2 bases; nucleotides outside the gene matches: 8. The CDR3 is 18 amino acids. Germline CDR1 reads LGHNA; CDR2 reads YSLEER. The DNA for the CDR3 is TGCGCCAGCAGCCAAGACACGTGGACTAGCGCAACCTACAATGAGCAGTTCTTC. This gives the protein CASSQDTWTSATYNEQFF.

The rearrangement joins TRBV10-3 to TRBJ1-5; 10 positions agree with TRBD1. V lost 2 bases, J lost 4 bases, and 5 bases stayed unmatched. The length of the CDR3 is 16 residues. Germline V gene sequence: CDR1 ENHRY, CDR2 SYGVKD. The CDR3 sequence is CAISETRQGANQPQHF. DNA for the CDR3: TGTGCCATCAGTGAGACCAGACAGGGGGCGAATCAGCCCCAGCATTTT.

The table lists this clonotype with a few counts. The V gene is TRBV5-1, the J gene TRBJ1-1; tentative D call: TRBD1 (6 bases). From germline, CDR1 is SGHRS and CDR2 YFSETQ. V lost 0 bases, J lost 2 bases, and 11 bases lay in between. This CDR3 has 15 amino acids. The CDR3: CASSLVPGGNTEAFF. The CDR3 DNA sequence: TGCGCCAGCAGCTTGGTTCCGGGGGGCAACACTGAAGCTTTCTTT.

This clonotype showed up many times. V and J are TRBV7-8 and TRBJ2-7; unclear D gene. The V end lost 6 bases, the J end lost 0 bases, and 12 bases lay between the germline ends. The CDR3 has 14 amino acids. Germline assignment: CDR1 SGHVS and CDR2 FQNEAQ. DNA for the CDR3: TGTGCCAGCAGTTGGCTATGGAGCTCCTACGAGCAGTACTTC. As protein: CASSWLWSSYEQYF.

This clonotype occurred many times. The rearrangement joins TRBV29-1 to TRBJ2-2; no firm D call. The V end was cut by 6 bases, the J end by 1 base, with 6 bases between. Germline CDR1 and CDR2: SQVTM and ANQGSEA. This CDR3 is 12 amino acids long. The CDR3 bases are TGCAGCGTGAACAGGAACACCGGGGAGCTGTTTTTT. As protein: CSVNRNTGELFF.

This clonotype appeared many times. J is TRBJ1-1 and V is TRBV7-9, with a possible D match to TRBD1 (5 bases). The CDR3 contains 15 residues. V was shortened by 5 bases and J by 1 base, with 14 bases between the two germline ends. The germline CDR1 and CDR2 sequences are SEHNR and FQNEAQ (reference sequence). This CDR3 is CASSPPVGTNTEAFF. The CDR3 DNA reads TGTGCCAGCAGCCCTCCGGTCGGGACGAACACTGAAGCTTTCTTT. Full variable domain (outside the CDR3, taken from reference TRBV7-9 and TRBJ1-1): DTGVSQNPRHKITKRGQNVTFRCDPISEHNRLYWYRQTLGQGPEFLTYFQNEAQLEKSRLLSDRFSAERPKGSFSTLEIQRTEQGDSAMYLCASSPPVGTNTEAFFGQGTRLTVV.

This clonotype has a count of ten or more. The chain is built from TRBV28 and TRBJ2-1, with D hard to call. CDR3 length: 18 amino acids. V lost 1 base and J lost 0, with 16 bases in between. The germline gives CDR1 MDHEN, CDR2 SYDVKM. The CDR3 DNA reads TGTGCCAGCAGTTTATCGCTGGGCAGGTCGAGCTCCTACAATGAGCAGTTCTTC. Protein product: CASSLSLGRSSSYNEQFF.

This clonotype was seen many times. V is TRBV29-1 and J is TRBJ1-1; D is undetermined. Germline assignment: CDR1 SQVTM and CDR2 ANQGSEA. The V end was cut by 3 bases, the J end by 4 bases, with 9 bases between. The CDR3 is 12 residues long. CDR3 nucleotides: TGCAGCGTTGAGGTCCTAGGCACTGAAGCTTTCTTT. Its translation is CSVEVLGTEAFF.